This T cell receptor (beta chain) was documented in a study of technical replicates of blood from four donors (dated by TCRdb to about 2017). Libraries were prepared through the immunoSEQ multiplex PCR assay. TCRdb's version of the immuneACCESS table is confined to in-frame rearrangements and falls short of the full clone set. An unresolved V gene accounts for under half of the shortfall where checked; the remainder is of unknown origin. For this sample the table gives fewer than 20,000 clones, of which 82% were detected only once. The ten largest clones represent roughly a tenth of the sample. On this clone itself: What this receptor recognizes is not known. No base quality values were provided; no much bigger clone lies one nucleotide off.

From the cysteine up to the phenylalanine, the CDR3 has a length of 16 residues. Kept here is only the CDR3 DNA, which spans 48 bases and is read in frame from base 1. Trimming removed 0 bases from V and 4 bases from J; the gene matches leave 6 bases unexplained. Based on the germline V gene, the CDR1 and CDR2 sequences are MNHEY and SVGAGI. This sequence originates from a human donor in good health. Some clones in this sample may be carry-over from other donors' samples. The rearranged segments are TRBV6-5 and TRBJ2-1; a stretch of 7 junction bases matches TRBD2. The sequenced material came from PBMCs. The bases are TGTGCCAGCAGTTACTCGATAGGGAGGGAATACAATGAGCAGTTCTTC. Its protein product is CASSYSIGREYNEQFF.